These T cell receptor beta chains were read from a single sample in a study of regulatory T cells in long-lasting Graves disease. TCRdb recomputed calls from the multiplex PCR reads with MiXCR, one row per CDR3 protein. The sample consists of under 800,000 distinct CDR3 sequences, around 17% of them appearing once. The sample also formed part of further work on T cells in Graves' hyperthyroidism and ophthalmopathy.

Source: peripheral blood mononuclear cells (PBMCs), taken at new diagnosis, from a patient treated with antithyroid drugs. The receptors originated from a woman in her 30s with Graves disease. The CDR3 runs from the conserved cysteine through the conserved F or W. The D gene is left open where the match is weak.

d_call	v_call	j_call	cdr3_aa
.	TRBV28	TRBJ1-2	CASSPGVGGYTF
.	TRBV20-1	TRBJ1-3	CSARDKTHSGNTIYF
.	TRBV27	TRBJ1-5	CASSLSGPLQGQPQHF
.	TRBV28	TRBJ1-1	CASRRSNSMNTEAFF
TRBD1	TRBV4-1	TRBJ2-2	CASRAGTEATGELFF
.	TRBV12-3/TRBV12-4	TRBJ1-4	CASSLSGQEKLFF
.	TRBV2	TRBJ1-2	CASSDVVGVGYTF
.	TRBV2	TRBJ2-5	CASRILTVGTQYF
.	TRBV7-9	TRBJ1-6	CASSLVTGPNSPLHF
.	TRBV7-2	TRBJ2-7	CASSLEGVRGEQYF
.	TRBV30	TRBJ1-2	CAWSGSMPYGYTF
.	TRBV20-1	TRBJ1-1	CSARDSKHEAFF
.	TRBV6-4	TRBJ2-1	CASSALASSINEQFF
.	TRBV7-9	TRBJ2-3	CASSFKPDTQYF
TRBD1	TRBV30	TRBJ2-6	CAWTSGGLERVLTF
TRBD2	TRBV28	TRBJ2-7	CASSFLGDLGEGDEQYF
.	TRBV7-9	TRBJ1-6	CATPEASLNSPLHF
.	TRBV24-1	TRBJ2-2	CATSRGSGELFF
TRBD2	TRBV15	TRBJ2-7	CATSSGLALSYEQYF
TRBD1	TRBV11-3	TRBJ2-3	CASSPRGSRTDTQYF
.	TRBV5-1	TRBJ2-1	CASSWTGNGEQFF
.	TRBV19	TRBJ2-1	CASSIRVTDEQFF
.	TRBV11-2	TRBJ1-2	CASSPRTAGGIYGYTF
TRBD2	TRBV20-1	TRBJ2-7	CSARVAGTMSDEQYF
.	TRBV5-6	TRBJ2-3	CASSLRVADTQYF
.	TRBV5-1	TRBJ2-1	CASSPGSYGEQFF
TRBD2	TRBV30	TRBJ2-3	CASGLAGSDTQYF
.	TRBV7-9	TRBJ1-2	CASSSENFGGTF
.	TRBV6-1	TRBJ1-4	CASKQISTNEKLFF
.	TRBV9	TRBJ2-6	CASSPTVLGGPKPSGANVLTF
.	TRBV28	TRBJ1-1	CASNLWGNTEAFF
.	TRBV6-2/TRBV6-3	TRBJ1-2	CASSYWYGYRLDGYTF
.	TRBV3-1	TRBJ2-1	CASSQRDGYNEQFF
.	TRBV6-2/TRBV6-3	TRBJ1-1	CASSPDRGGTTEAFF
.	TRBV7-3	TRBJ2-6	CASSLQAGANVLTF
.	TRBV19	TRBJ1-2	CASSAREGNYGYTF
.	TRBV28	TRBJ1-1	CASSLVIAEAFF
.	TRBV9	TRBJ2-5	CASSVWVIGLGTQYF
TRBD2	TRBV28	TRBJ2-3	CASSLRTSGPSTDTQYF
.	TRBV20-1	TRBJ1-1	CSARVGPPGTEAFF
.	TRBV29-1	TRBJ1-2	CSVEVLGGYTF
.	TRBV7-3	TRBJ2-2	CASSPVGGTGELFF
TRBD1	TRBV5-1	TRBJ1-2	CASSSGQAYGYTF
.	TRBV28	TRBJ1-1	CASSPTMTVLNTEAFF
TRBD1	TRBV30	TRBJ1-1	CAWSRTGSNTEAFF
.	TRBV15	TRBJ1-1	CATSLGWETEAFF
.	TRBV28	TRBJ2-3	CASSLSPDRNTDTQYF
.	TRBV20-1	TRBJ2-3	CSAVNRRANTDTQYF
.	TRBV18	TRBJ1-2	CASSPLQGSDGYTF
.	TRBV20-1	TRBJ1-1	CSAVMNTEAFF